One sample yielded the 24 T cell receptor beta chains listed below, sequenced in a study of T cells in Graves' hyperthyroidism and ophthalmopathy. Researchers took RNA transcripts and amplified the TCR beta CDR3 regions from them. Primed by the HTBI set, a first-round RT-PCR was run on the TCR CDR3. TCRdb re-called the multiplex PCR reads with MiXCR, one entry per CDR3 protein. The data contain more than 300,000 distinct CDR3 sequences, about 14% of them singletons. What was sequenced was blood. The receptors were sampled from a woman aged 25 to 39 with Graves' ophthalmopathy.

This clonotype was seen ten or more times. The rearrangement uses TRBV7-9 and TRBJ1-2, with 9 bases fitting TRBD1. This CDR3 region has 16 residues. Germline trimming cut 5 bases from V and 8 bases from J; bases unmatched to any gene: 15. Germline CDR1 and CDR2: SEHNR and FQNEAQ (reference sequence). The CDR3 spells CASSGTGQGLEGGYTF. The CDR3 region has the DNA TGTGCCAGCAGCGGGACGGGACAGGGCCTTGAGGGAGGCTACACCTTC.

The J gene is TRBJ2-3, the V gene TRBV19, with D perhaps being TRBD1 or TRBD2 (5 bases each). This CDR3 is built from 14 residues. Germline V gene lookup returns CDR1 LNHDA and CDR2 SQIVND (reference sequence). Trimming shortened V by 7 bases and J by 8 bases, and 19 bases separated the two germline ends. The chain's CDR3 is CASTGSGGVGTQYF. CDR3 sequence (DNA): TGTGCCAGTACCGGATCTGGGGGAGTGGGTACGCAGTATTTT.

The table lists this clonotype with many counts. The V call is TRBV3-1, the J call TRBJ1-1, with a possible D match to TRBD1 (5 bases). The CDR3 covers 15 residues. The germline gives CDR1 LGHDT, CDR2 YNNKEL (reference sequence). Trimming stripped 6 bases from V and 4 bases from J, with 18 bases between. The CDR3 DNA follows: TGTGCCAGCAGTGACTCCCCAGGGACTCTCACTGAAGCTTTCTTT. Protein product: CASSDSPGTLTEAFF.

With regard to this clonotype: Relative to the germline gene, one junction end is altered; a read error may explain this. J is TRBJ1-4 and V is TRBV4-1, with TRBD1 matching over 7 bases. This CDR3 comprises 16 residues. Germline V CDR1 and CDR2: MGHRA, YSYEKL. The CDR3 here is CASNQERGTANEKLFF. The DNA of the CDR3 is TGCGCCAGCAACCAAGAGCGGGGGACAGCTAATGAAAAACTGTTTTTT.

This clonotype was counted many times. The V gene is TRBV24-1, the J gene TRBJ1-2, with D uncertain. CDR3 length: 13 residues. V lost 4 bases and J lost 4, with 9 bases in between. Germline V CDR1 and CDR2: KGHDR, SFDVKD. The CDR3 region is CATSDGPTYGYTF. The CDR3 nucleotides are TGTGCCACCAGTGACGGGCCGACCTATGGCTACACCTTC.

This clonotype was recorded many times. The rearrangement links TRBV6-1 to TRBJ1-1; possibly TRBD1 for D (5 bases). The CDR3 consists of 16 residues. V gave up 7 bases and J gave up 0 bases, with 18 bases separating them. Germline assignment: CDR1 MNHNS and CDR2 SASEGT. This chain's CDR3 is CASTRERGRMNTEAFF. Here the CDR3 DNA reads TGTGCCAGCACCCGAGAGAGGGGCAGAATGAACACTGAAGCTTTCTTT.

In its sample, this clonotype was seen many times. The chain couples TRBV20-1 to TRBJ2-1, with 8 positions matching TRBD2. CDR3 length equals 12 residues. The V gene end was trimmed by 8 bases and the J gene end by 6 bases; junction bases not matched to a gene: 6. Germline values: CDR1 DFQATT, CDR2 SNEGSKA (reference sequence). The CDR3: CSTGGLTNEQFF. The CDR3 DNA sequence: TGCAGTACGGGGGGGTTGACCAATGAGCAGTTCTTC.

This clonotype was seen at least ten times. V usage is TRBV30 and J usage is TRBJ1-3, with a tentative D call TRBD1 (6 bases). V lost 0 bases to trimming and J lost 3 bases, with 12 bases between them. From germline, CDR1 is GTSNPN and CDR2 SVGIG (reference sequence). The CDR3 length is 15 residues. The CDR3 DNA is TGTGCCTGGAGTGTAAGCCTAGGGGGTGGAAACACCATATATTTT. It translates to CAWSVSLGGGNTIYF.

This clonotype was found a few times. The chain uses TRBV6-1 and TRBJ1-2; the D gene is possibly TRBD1 (5 bases). Germline V gene data show CDR1 as MNHNS and CDR2 as SASEGT. This CDR3 is built from 12 residues. V was clipped by 5 bases and J by 14 bases, with 18 bases between them. The CDR3 nucleotides are TGTGCCAGCAGTTACGACAGCTATACCCCAACCTTC. Amino acid sequence: CASSYDSYTPTF.

This clonotype was found many times. The rearrangement links TRBV28 to TRBJ1-5; TRBD1 agrees at 10 bases. V trimming: 3 bases; J trimming: 2 bases; junction bases outside the gene matches: 16. The length of the CDR3 is 20 residues. In germline, CDR1 is MDHEN, CDR2 SYDVKM. DNA for the CDR3: TGTGCCAGCAGTTTGCTCACCTCGGGACAGGGGCCATGGGGCAATCAGCCCCAGCATTTT. As protein: CASSLLTSGQGPWGNQPQHF.

This clonotype was counted at least ten times. V is TRBV6-4 and J is TRBJ2-3; the D is unclear. The CDR3 consists of 16 residues. The germline CDR1 and CDR2 sequences are MRHNA and SNTAGT. Trimming removed 0 bases at V and 2 bases at J, with 12 bases between. For the CDR3, the DNA is TGTGCCAGCAGTGACTCCCCGGGCCGAAACACAGATACGCAGTATTTT. Translating gives CASSDSPGRNTDTQYF.

In this sample, this clonotype turned up many times. This chain links TRBV15 with TRBJ2-6; D is undetermined. The ends were cut back, 1 base at V and 2 bases at J, with 15 bases in the middle. This CDR3 has 18 amino acids. Looked up from germline, CDR1 is LNHNV and CDR2 is YYDKDF (reference sequence). CDR3 nucleotides: TGTGCCACCAGCAGAGGGGGATCCGGTGCAGCTGGGGCCAACGTCCTGACTTTC. Its translation is CATSRGGSGAAGANVLTF.

This clonotype was detected ten times or more. The chain has TRBV11-2 and TRBJ2-5, with a tentative D call TRBD1 (6 bases). V was pared by 2 bases and J by 1 base, with 14 bases between. Germline V CDR1 and CDR2: SGHAT, FQNNGV. The CDR3 sequence is 16 residues long. The CDR3 coding sequence is TGTGCCAGCAGCTTACGCCGGGACAATCGCCAAGAGACCCAGTACTTC. Translated: CASSLRRDNRQETQYF.

This clonotype was counted many times. The rearrangement links TRBV20-1 to TRBJ1-4; D call uncertain. Germline V lookup: CDR1 DFQATT, CDR2 SNEGSKA (reference sequence). The CDR3 is made up of 12 amino acids. Trimming stripped 5 bases from V and 4 bases from J, with 8 bases between. The CDR3 DNA sequence: TGCAGTGCTGGGAACTTTAATGAAAAACTGTTTTTT. It codes for CSAGNFNEKLFF.

This clonotype was counted ten times or more. The chain carries TRBV10-3 and TRBJ1-2; the D gene is possibly TRBD1 (5 bases). Trimming took 6 bases from V and 6 from J, leaving 14 bases between them. The length of the CDR3 is 13 residues. The germline gives CDR1 ENHRY, CDR2 SYGVKD. The CDR3 reads CAIRQGTTNGYTF. The CDR3 DNA follows: TGTGCCATCAGGCAGGGAACAACTAATGGCTACACCTTC.

This clonotype came up many times. The J gene is TRBJ1-5, the V gene TRBV6-1; D unclear. Trimming stripped 2 bases from V and 5 bases from J, with 16 bases between. Germline CDR1 reads MNHNS; CDR2 reads SASEGT. CDR3 length: 16 residues. CDR3 loop: CASSEWWREFDQPQHF. CDR3 sequence (DNA): TGTGCCAGCAGTGAATGGTGGCGGGAATTTGATCAGCCCCAGCATTTT.

The table lists this clonotype with a few counts. The V gene is TRBV19, the J gene TRBJ2-5, with D unclear. V lost 5 bases to trimming and J lost 0 bases, with 7 bases between them. This CDR3 is 13 amino acids long. Per the germline V gene, CDR1 is LNHDA and CDR2 is SQIVND (reference sequence). The CDR3 loop reads CASSYSNQETQYF. The CDR3 DNA is TGTGCCAGTAGTTACAGTAACCAAGAGACCCAGTACTTC.

This clonotype was seen many times. This chain links TRBV2 with TRBJ2-7, with D perhaps TRBD1 (6 bases). V lost 9 bases to trimming and J lost 1 base, with 13 bases between them. There are 13 residues in the CDR3. CDR1 and CDR2 from the germline V gene are SNHLY and FYNNEI. This chain's CDR3 is CASKGQTSYEQYF. As DNA, the CDR3 is TGTGCCAGTAAAGGACAGACTTCCTACGAGCAGTACTTC.

CDR3: CASSARQGESNQPQHF. For the CDR3, the DNA is TGTGCCAGTAGTGCGCGACAGGGCGAGAGCAATCAGCCCCAGCATTTT. The V gene is TRBV19, the J gene TRBJ1-5, with TRBD1 matching over 7 bases. Looked up from germline, CDR1 is LNHDA and CDR2 is SQIVND (reference sequence). Losses at the gene ends were 5 bases for V and 1 base for J; bases not matched to a gene: 8. The CDR3 consists of 16 residues.

At least ten counts were recorded for this clonotype. The rearrangement joins TRBV7-2 to TRBJ2-7; D unresolved. This CDR3 is 12 amino acids long. The germline gives CDR1 SGHTA, CDR2 FQGNSA. The V and J ends lost 5 bases and 2 bases respectively, with 7 bases between them. Here the CDR3 reads CASSANTYEQYF. The CDR3, as DNA: TGTGCCAGCAGCGCGAACACCTACGAGCAGTACTTC.

The table lists this clonotype with many counts. The chain recombines TRBV6-2 or TRBV6-3 with TRBJ1-5; no definite D call. The CDR3 covers 13 residues. The V gene's germline CDR1 is MNHEY and CDR2 SVGEGT. The germline V and J ends were trimmed by 5 bases and 1 base, with 6 bases remaining between them. Written as DNA, the CDR3 is TGTGCCAGCAGTGCTAGGAGCAATCAGCCCCAGCATTTT. Its translation: CASSARSNQPQHF.

This clonotype was seen more than once but under ten times. This sequence joins TRBV30 and TRBJ1-3, with a possible D match to TRBD1 (5 bases). From germline, CDR1 is GTSNPN and CDR2 SVGIG (reference sequence). Trimming took off 0 bases at V and 4 bases at J, with 13 bases between the two ends. CDR3 length equals 15 residues. The CDR3 here is CAWSVLGTGGNTIYF. For the CDR3, the DNA is TGTGCCTGGAGTGTACTTGGGACCGGGGGAAACACCATATATTTT.

This chain uses TRBV11-3 with TRBJ2-7; 7 nucleotides agree with TRBD1. The CDR3 is 16 residues long. CDR1 is SGHNT and CDR2 is YENEEA in the germline V gene. V lost 2 bases, J lost 3 bases, and 10 bases stayed unmatched. The CDR3 sequence: CASSLRRRDRYYEQYF. CDR3 DNA sequence: TGTGCCAGCAGCTTAAGGCGACGGGACAGATACTACGAGCAGTACTTC.

This clonotype showed up many times. The V and J genes are TRBV18 and TRBJ2-1; 9 bases are a match to TRBD1. The CDR3 runs to 14 residues. V lost 1 base, J lost 10 bases, and 5 bases stayed unmatched. Germline-derived CDR1 and CDR2 are KGHSH and LQKENI. The CDR3 loop is CASSPRQGEGEQFF. The DNA for the CDR3 is TGTGCCAGCTCACCACGACAGGGGGAAGGCGAGCAGTTCTTC.